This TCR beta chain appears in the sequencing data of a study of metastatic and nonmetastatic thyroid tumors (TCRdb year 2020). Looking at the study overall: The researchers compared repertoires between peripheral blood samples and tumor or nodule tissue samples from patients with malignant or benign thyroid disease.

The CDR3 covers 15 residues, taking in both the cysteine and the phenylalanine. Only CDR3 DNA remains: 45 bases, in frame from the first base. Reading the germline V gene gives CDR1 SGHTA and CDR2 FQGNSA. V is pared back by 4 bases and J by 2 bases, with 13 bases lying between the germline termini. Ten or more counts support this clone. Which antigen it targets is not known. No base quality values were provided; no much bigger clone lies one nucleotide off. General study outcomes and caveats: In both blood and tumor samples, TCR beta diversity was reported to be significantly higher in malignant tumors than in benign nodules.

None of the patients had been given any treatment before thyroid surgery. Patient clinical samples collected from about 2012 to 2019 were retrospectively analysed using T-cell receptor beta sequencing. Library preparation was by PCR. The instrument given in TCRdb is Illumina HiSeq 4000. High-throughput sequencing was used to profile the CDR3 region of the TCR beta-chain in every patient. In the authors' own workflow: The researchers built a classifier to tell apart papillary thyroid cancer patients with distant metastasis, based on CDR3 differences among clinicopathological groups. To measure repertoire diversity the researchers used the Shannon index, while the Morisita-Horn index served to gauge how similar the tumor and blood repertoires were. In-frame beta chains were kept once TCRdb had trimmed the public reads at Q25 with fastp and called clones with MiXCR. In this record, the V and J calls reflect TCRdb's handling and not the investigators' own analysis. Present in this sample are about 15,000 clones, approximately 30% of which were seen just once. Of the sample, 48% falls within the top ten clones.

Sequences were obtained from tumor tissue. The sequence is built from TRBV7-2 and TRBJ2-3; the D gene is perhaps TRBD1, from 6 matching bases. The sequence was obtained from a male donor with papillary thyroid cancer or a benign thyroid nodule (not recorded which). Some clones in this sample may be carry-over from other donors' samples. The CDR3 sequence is CASSSGVVHTDTQYF. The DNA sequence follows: TGTGCCAGCAGCTCAGGGGTAGTGCACACAGATACGCAGTATTTT.